This TCR beta chain was sequenced for a study of regulatory T cells in long-lasting Graves disease. With V trimmed by 4 bases and J by 2 bases, 3 bases remained unmatched. The CDR3 consists of 14 residues. Germline lookup yields CDR1 LGHNA and CDR2 YSLEER. The authors built TCR beta libraries using iRepertoire HTBI primers and Arm-PCR of CDR3 regions. TCRdb reprocessed the multiplex PCR reads via MiXCR and lists one record per CDR3 protein. Of 350,000 to 450,000 distinct CDR3 sequences in the sample, around 20% were seen once. Time point of the sample: persistent/refractory GD, antithyroid drugs over 5 years with positive TRAb. With RNA extracted from PBMCs as input, the TCR library was made.

Sequencing used peripheral blood mononuclear cells (PBMCs), obtained when the disease was refractory, from a patient treated with antithyroid drugs. The origin of this receptor is a female donor with Graves disease. The genes are TRBV4-3 and TRBJ2-7; the match to TRBD2 covers 9 bases. For the CDR3, the DNA is TGCGCCAGCAGCCGGACTAGCGCAGCCTACGAGCAGTACTTC. Protein sequence: CASSRTSAAYEQYF.